This TCR beta chain was identified in a study of radiation and T cells in renal cell carcinoma (dated by TCRdb to the early 2020s). For the wider study: TCR beta sequencing covered 50 to 55 samples in total, comprising around 26 tumors and approximately 27 peripheral blood samples. The final blood draw was performed at 4 weeks after radiation, at the same time as nephrectomy. In the 55 or so samples combined, 4 million to 5 million unique CDR3 nucleotide sequences were found, encoding roughly 2,500,000 unique CDR3 amino acid sequences.

Overall results and qualifications from the work: The single-armed trial design could not address effects of radiation dose or scheduling on the TCR repertoire. Dynamics of the blood repertoire were not tracked past 4 weeks after treatment. In blood, the top tumor clonotypes increased between baseline and 2 weeks post-radiation and then shrank by 4 weeks, which suggests that tumor-resident clones expanded only transiently. Because pretreatment tumor biopsies were not available, the baseline intratumoral presence of clonotypes could not be determined.

With regard to this clone: No antigen is known for it. Per-base quality was not reported, and no clone a single base away is much larger than it.

The immunoSEQ kit was used, according to the manufacturer's recommendations, to generate TCR beta libraries from genomic DNA. To prepare libraries, a first multiplex PCR with proprietary primers was run, followed by a second PCR that added unique barcodes, and a bead cleanup was done after each round. Each sample batch included a kit-provided positive control reaction and a negative control reaction. The final libraries were assessed on an Agilent 4200 TapeStation D1000 ScreenTape, pooled by volume, and quantified by qPCR. Sequencing was performed on an Illumina NextSeq500 using a MidOutput 150-cycle cartridge, with 156 Read1 cycles, 15 Index1 cycles, and the kit custom primers. The pooled library was loaded at approximately 0.98 pM with roughly 19% PhiX control spiked in. The study's own analysis went as follows. Vendor-processed data were analyzed in R, and a clonotype was defined as all T cells sharing the same CDR3 nucleotide sequence. For clone abundance analyses, frequencies were normalized to the 10,000 most abundant clones per sample. Public T cell clones, which averaged fewer than five per sample, were excluded before analysis. A difference in abundance of at least 32-fold between compartments was used to define tumor-enriched and baseline blood-enriched clonotypes. A beta-binomial differential abundance model was applied to find clonotypes that expanded or contracted between blood time points. The Baroni-Urbani and Buser coefficient was used to measure tumor-blood repertoire similarity, and groups were compared with two-tailed Wilcoxon tests in R. TCRdb obtained this table from immuneACCESS and retained in-frame rearrangements with V and J assigned. These tables miss some clones; where compared with another copy, unresolved V genes account for less than half of the shortfall, and the remainder is unexplained. V, J and clone size were drawn from that table, and D and trimming were deduced from the DNA. Recorded for this sample are some 81,000 clones; 80% to 90% of them occurred a single time. The ten largest clonotypes hold over 5.5% of the sample.

The time point label, as the study defines it: blood 4 weeks post-SBRT, at nephrectomy. The label giving this sample's treatment or condition can be read as: 15 Gy SBRT to primary tumor, nephrectomy 4 weeks later. Samples were obtained from a clinical trial, in which 15 Gy stereotactic body radiation therapy was delivered to primary renal cell carcinomas and nephrectomy was performed 4 weeks later. To follow tumor-enriched clonotypes, serial peripheral blood was collected from radiation-treated patients at baseline and at 2 weeks and 4 weeks after SBRT. Every patient had renal cell carcinoma of clear cell pathology. Genomic DNA for TCR sequencing was prepared using the QIAamp DNA Blood Mini Kit (Qiagen). Samples were included in the analyses only if all quality control checks were passed. V and J lose 0 bases and 0 bases, and a span of 9 bases separates them. The CDR1 and CDR2 encoded by the germline V gene are SGHTS and YDEGEE. The CDR3 runs 15 residues from the cysteine to the phenylalanine. Here the CDR3 DNA is all that survives: 45 bases in frame from base 1.

The sequence was collected from a woman in her 70s with renal cell carcinoma. The rearrangement combines TRBV5-8 with TRBJ1-1; D gene: possibly TRBD1, on 6 matching bases. The specimen comprised blood, sampled from a patient whose treatment included radiotherapy and nephrectomy. The CDR3: CASSLGWTVNTEAFF. The nucleotide sequence reads TGTGCCAGCAGCTTGGGTTGGACAGTGAACACTGAAGCTTTCTTT.